Sequencing of this T cell receptor (beta chain) was carried out in a study of T cell responses to AZD1222 COVID-19 vaccine. The study's findings and limits: After the peak T cell response, and only then, were repertoires sampled. Researchers report vaccine-associated CD4 TCRs spanning spike, with dominance at 160-218 and 743-854.

V was trimmed by 0 bases and J by 2 bases, leaving 13 bases between them. CDR1 and CDR2 (germline): LGHNA, YSLEER. CDR3 length: 16 amino acids. Libraries were prepared by immunoSEQ multiplex PCR; TCRdb keeps only in-frame clonotypes and omits some of them. The sample lists some 150,000 clones; 85% to 95% were seen once. This clone was seen a handful of times. Its antigen is unknown. This rearrangement joins TRBV4-3 to TRBJ1-2; D is unresolved. The sequence was obtained from an adult in good health. Source: peripheral blood, taken on day 0 of MenACWY control vaccination. The CDR3 coding sequence is TGCGCCAGCAGCCAAGATCTTATAGATTCCAACTATGGCTACACCTTC. Translating it yields CASSQDLIDSNYGYTF.